This TCR beta chain originates from a study of blood T cell repertoires in COVID-19. Seattle's cohort entered during active infection and was followed longitudinally. Per the study methods: The assay estimated nucleated cells by amplifying reference gene primers. This table comes from immunoSEQ multiplex PCR, and its TCRdb copy is limited to in-frame clones, with some not included. The V and J calls and clone size were taken over from that table, and D and trimming were inferred from the DNA. The sample comprises approximately 120,000 clones, 75% to 90% of which are singletons, and 3.2% rests with the top ten. V was pared by 1 base and J by 5 bases, with 8 bases between. The CDR3 totals 13 residues. Per the germline V gene, CDR1 is SGHTA and CDR2 is FQGNSA.

The chain is built from TRBV7-2 and TRBJ2-5; D is possibly TRBD2 (5 bases). Specimen: peripheral blood. The TCR comes from a woman over 75 with COVID-19, enrolled during active disease. In DNA, the CDR3 is TGTGCCAGCAGCTTAGGAAGCGGCGAGACCCAGTACTTC. This encodes CASSLGSGETQYF.